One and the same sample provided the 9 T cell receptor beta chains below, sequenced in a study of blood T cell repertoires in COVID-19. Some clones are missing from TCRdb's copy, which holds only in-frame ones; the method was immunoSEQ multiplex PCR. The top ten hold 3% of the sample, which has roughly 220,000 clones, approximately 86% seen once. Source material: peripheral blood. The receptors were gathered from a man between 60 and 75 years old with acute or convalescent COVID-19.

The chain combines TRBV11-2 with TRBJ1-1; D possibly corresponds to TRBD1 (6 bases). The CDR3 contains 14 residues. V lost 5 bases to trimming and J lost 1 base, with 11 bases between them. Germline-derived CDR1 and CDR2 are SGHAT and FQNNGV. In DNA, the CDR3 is TGTGCCAGCAGCCCGGGACAATGGAACACTGAAGCTTTCTTT. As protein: CASSPGQWNTEAFF.

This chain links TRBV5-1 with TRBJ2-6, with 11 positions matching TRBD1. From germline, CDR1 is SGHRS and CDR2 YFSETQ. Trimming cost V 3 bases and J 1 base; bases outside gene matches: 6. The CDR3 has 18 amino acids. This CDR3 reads CASSSNGQGASGANVLTF. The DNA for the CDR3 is TGCGCCAGCAGCTCCAACGGACAGGGGGCGTCTGGGGCCAACGTCCTGACTTTC.

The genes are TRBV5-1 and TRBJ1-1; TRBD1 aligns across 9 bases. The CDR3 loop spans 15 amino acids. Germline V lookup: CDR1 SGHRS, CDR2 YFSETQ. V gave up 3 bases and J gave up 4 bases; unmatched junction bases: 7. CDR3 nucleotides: TGCGCCAGCAGCTCGCGGACAGGGGCAGGCACTGAAGCTTTCTTT. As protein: CASSSRTGAGTEAFF.

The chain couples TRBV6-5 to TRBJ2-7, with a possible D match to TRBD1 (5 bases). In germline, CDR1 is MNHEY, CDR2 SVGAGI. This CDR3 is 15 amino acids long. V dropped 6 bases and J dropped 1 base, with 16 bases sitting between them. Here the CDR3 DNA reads TGTGCCAGCAGGTATCAGGGTCAACAATCCTACGAGCAGTACTTC. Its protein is CASRYQGQQSYEQYF.

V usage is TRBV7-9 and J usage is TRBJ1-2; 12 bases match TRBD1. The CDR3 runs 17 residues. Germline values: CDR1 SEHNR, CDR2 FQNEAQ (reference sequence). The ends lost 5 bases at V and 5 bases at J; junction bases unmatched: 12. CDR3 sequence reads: CASSPAGTGGEKYGYTF. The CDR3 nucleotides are TGTGCCAGCAGCCCCGCCGGGACAGGGGGCGAAAAGTATGGCTACACCTTC.

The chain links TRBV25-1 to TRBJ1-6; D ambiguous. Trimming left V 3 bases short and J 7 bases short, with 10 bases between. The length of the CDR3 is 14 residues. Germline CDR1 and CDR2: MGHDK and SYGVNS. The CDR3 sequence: CASSEGSRNSPLHF. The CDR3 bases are TGTGCCAGCAGTGAGGGCAGCCGGAATTCACCCCTCCACTTT. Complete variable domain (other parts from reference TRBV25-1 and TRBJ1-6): EADIYQTPRYLVIGTGKKITLECSQTMGHDKMYWYQQDPGMELHLIHYSYGVNSTEKGDLSSESTVSRIRTEHFPLTLESARPSHTSQYLCASSEGSRNSPLHFGNGTRLTVT.

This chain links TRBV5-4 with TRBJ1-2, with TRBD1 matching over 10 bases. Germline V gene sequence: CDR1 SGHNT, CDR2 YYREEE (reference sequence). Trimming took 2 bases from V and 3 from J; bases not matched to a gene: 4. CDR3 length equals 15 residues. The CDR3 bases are TGTGCCAGCAGCTTCCGGACAGGGGGTGACTATGGCTACACCTTC. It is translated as CASSFRTGGDYGYTF. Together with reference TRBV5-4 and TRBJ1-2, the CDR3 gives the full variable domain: ETGVTQSPTHLIKTRGQQVTLRCSSQSGHNTVSWYQQALGQGPQFIFQYYREEENGRGNFPPRFSGLQFPNYSSELNVNALELDDSALYLCASSFRTGGDYGYTFGSGTRLTVV.

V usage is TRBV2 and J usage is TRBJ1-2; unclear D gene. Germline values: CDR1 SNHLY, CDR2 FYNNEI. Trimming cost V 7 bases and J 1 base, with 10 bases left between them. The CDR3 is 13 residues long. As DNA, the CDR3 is TGTGCCAGCACTATCACCATTAACTATGGCTACACCTTC. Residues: CASTITINYGYTF. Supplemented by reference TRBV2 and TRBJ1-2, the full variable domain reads EPEVTQTPSHQVTQMGQEVILRCVPISNHLYFYWYRQILGQKVEFLVSFYNNEISEKSEIFDDQFSVERPDGSNFTLKIRSTKLEDSAMYFCASTITINYGYTFGSGTRLTVV.

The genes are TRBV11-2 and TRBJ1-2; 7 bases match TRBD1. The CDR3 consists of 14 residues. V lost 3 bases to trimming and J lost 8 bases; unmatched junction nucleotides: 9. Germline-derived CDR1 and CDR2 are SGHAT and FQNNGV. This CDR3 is CASSFSPGQPGYTF. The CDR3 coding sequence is TGTGCCAGCAGCTTTTCCCCGGGACAGCCAGGCTACACCTTC.